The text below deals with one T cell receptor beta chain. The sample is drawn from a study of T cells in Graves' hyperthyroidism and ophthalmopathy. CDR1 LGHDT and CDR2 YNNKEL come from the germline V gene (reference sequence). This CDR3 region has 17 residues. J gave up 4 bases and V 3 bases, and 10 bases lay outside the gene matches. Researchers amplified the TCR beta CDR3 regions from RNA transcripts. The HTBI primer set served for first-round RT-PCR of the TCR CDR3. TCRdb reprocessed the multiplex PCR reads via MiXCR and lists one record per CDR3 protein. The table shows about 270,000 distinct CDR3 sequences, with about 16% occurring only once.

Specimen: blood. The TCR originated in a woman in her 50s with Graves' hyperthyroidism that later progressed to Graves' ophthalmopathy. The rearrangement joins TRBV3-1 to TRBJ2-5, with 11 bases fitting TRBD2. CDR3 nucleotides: TGTGCCAGCAGCCAGCCGGGACTAGCGGTGGGGGGAGAGACCCAGTACTTC. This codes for CASSQPGLAVGGETQYF.